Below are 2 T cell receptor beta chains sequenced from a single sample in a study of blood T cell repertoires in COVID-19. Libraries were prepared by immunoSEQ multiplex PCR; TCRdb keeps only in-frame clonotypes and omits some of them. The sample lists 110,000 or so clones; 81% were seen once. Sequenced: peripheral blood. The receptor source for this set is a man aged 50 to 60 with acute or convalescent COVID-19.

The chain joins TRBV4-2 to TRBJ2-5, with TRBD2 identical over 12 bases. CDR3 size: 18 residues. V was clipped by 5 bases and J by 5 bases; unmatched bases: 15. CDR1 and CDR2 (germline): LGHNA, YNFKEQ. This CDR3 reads CASSGELAGGPIQETQYF. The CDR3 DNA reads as TGTGCCAGCAGCGGGGAGCTAGCGGGGGGGCCGATCCAGGAGACCCAGTACTTC.

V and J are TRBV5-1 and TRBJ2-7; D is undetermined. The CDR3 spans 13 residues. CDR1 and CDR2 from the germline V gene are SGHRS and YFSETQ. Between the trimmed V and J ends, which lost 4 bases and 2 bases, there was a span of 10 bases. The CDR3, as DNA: TGCGCCAGCAGCCTTGAGGTTACCTACGAGCAGTACTTC. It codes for CASSLEVTYEQYF.